This T cell receptor (beta chain) was sequenced for a study of blood T cells in healthy people across ages. This clonotype was picked up a small number of times. Looked up from germline, CDR1 is MNHEY and CDR2 is SVGEGT. J gave up 5 bases and V 5 bases, and 8 bases lay outside the gene matches. The CDR3 totals 14 residues. The use of a sample-barcoded 5' primer and a J-beta primer mix characterized a second PCR of roughly 6 to 12 cycles. TCRdb analysed the 5' RACE reads with MiXCR anew, one entry per CDR3 protein. The sample contains around 800,000 distinct CDR3 sequences, about 42% of which appear only once.

The chain joins TRBV6-2 or TRBV6-3 to TRBJ1-2; 7 nucleotides agree with TRBD1. The receptor was derived from a man aged 55 to 70 in good health. The source material was blood. CDR3 loop: CASSRQTGYYGYTF. The DNA for the CDR3 is TGTGCCAGCAGTCGCCAGACAGGGTATTATGGCTACACCTTC.